This record looks at one TCR beta chain sequence and its context. Antigen: not known. Deletions cut 6 bases from V and 4 bases from J, with 22 bases between. CDR3 size: 16 residues. Looked up from germline, CDR1 is SNHLY and CDR2 is FYNNEI. These data belong to a study of T cell responses to AZD1222 COVID-19 vaccine. For the study at large: Combined were second doses at about 4 or about 12 weeks.

Points from the study as a whole: Spike-specific TCR breadth and depth were elevated following two AZD1222 doses. Reportedly, nearly half of unique spike TCRs recognized epitopes outside B.1.351/B.1.1.7 mutations.

Assay used: immunoSEQ multiplex PCR; TCRdb lists only in-frame clones, some missing. The table lists roughly 100,000 clones, about 88% of them singletons. The chain joins TRBV2 to TRBJ2-7; D is unclear. This receptor was obtained from an adult in good health. Specimen: peripheral blood, collected on day 0 of AZD1222 vaccination. The CDR3 protein is CASSFDQPSPSYEQYF. As DNA, the CDR3 is TGTGCCAGCAGCTTTGATCAACCCAGCCCCTCTTACGAGCAGTACTTC.